This T cell receptor beta chain was sequenced in a study of blood T cells in healthy people across ages. Every donor gave ten milliliters of peripheral blood. This CDR3 contains 15 residues. CDR1 and CDR2 from the germline V gene are SQVTM and ANQGSEA. The authors ran a second PCR of about 7 to 11 cycles using a sample-barcoded 5' primer and a J-beta primer mix. TCRdb recomputed calls from the 5' RACE reads with MiXCR, one row per CDR3 protein. The data show 1.2 million to 1.5 million distinct CDR3 sequences, around 59% seen once. Sequenced sample: blood. The chain is built from TRBV29-1 and TRBJ2-1, with TRBD2 identical over 8 bases. The assigned J gene may be wrong: the sequence end matches TRBJ2-7 better. The origin of this receptor is a man aged 18 to 30 in good health. The CDR3 DNA reads as TGCAGCGCCGCCGGGGGGGCATTTCCTTCCTACGAGCAGTACTTC. Residues: CSAAGGAFPSYEQYF.